The text below deals with one T cell receptor beta chain. This sample is part of a study of T cell responses to AZD1222 COVID-19 vaccine. Only in-frame clones appear in the TCRdb table, and some are missing; sequencing was by immunoSEQ multiplex PCR. This table holds roughly 150,000 clones, around 88% found once. The CDR3 runs to 14 residues. With 4 bases removed from V and 5 bases from J, the gap between germline ends came to 15 bases. Germline V gene lookup returns CDR1 SGDLS and CDR2 YYNGEE. This chain links TRBV9 with TRBJ1-2; the D gene is possibly TRBD1 (6 bases). The source was peripheral blood, collected on day 0 of MenACWY control vaccination. The source of this sequence is an adult in good health. DNA for the CDR3: TGTGCCAGCAGCCCGCGGGGGCAGTCGTATGGCTACACCTTC. As protein: CASSPRGQSYGYTF. The full variable domain, with the rest looked up from reference TRBV9 and TRBJ1-2, is DSGVTQTPKHLITATGQRVTLRCSPRSGDLSVYWYQQSLDQGLQFLIQYYNGEERAKGNILERFSAQQFPDLHSELNLSSLELGDSALYFCASSPRGQSYGYTFGSGTRLTVV.